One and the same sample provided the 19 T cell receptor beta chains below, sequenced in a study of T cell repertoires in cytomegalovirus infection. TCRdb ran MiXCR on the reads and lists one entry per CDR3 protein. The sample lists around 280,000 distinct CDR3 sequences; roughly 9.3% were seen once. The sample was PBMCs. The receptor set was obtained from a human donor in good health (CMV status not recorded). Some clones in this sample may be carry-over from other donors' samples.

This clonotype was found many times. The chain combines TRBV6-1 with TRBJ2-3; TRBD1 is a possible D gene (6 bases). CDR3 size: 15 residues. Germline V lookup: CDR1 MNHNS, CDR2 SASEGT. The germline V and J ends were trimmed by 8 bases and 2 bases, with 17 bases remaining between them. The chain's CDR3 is CASSWQGPSTDTQYF. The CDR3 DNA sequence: TGTGCCAGCTCCTGGCAGGGGCCCTCCACAGATACGCAGTATTTT.

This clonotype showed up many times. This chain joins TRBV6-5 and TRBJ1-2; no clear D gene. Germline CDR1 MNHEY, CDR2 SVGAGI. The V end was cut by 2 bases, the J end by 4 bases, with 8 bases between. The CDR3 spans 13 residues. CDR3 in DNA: TGTGCCAGCAGTTACGCCCTGGCCTATGGCTACACCTTC. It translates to CASSYALAYGYTF.

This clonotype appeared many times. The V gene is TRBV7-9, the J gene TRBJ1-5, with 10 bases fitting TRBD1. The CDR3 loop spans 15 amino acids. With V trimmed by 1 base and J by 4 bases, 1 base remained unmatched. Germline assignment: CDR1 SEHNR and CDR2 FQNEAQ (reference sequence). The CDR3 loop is CASSLGQGANQPQHF. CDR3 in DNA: TGTGCCAGCAGCTTAGGACAGGGGGCTAATCAGCCCCAGCATTTT.

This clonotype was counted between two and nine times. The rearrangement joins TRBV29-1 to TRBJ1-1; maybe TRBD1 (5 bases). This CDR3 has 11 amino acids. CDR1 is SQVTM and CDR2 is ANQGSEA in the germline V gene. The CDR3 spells CAEGRSTEAFF. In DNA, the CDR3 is TGCGCTGAGGGGAGGTCCACTGAAGCTTTCTTT.

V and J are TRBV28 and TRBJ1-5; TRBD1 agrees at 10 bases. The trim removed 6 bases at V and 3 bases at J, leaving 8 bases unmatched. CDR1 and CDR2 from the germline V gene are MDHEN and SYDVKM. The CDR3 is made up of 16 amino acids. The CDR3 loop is CASSTRDRGINQPQHF. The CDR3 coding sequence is TGTGCCAGCAGCACCCGGGACAGGGGTATCAATCAGCCCCAGCATTTT.

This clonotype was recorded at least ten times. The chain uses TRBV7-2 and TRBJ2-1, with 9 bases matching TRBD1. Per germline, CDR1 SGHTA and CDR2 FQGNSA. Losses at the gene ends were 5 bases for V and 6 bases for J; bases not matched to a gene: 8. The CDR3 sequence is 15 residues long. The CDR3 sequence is CASSTAGTGRNEQFF. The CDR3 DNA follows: TGTGCCAGCAGCACCGCCGGGACAGGGCGCAATGAGCAGTTCTTC.

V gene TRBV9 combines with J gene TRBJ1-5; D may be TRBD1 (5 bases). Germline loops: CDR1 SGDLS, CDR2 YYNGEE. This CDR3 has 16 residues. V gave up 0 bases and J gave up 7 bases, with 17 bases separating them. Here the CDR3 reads CASSVGSGGRGQPQHF. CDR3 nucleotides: TGTGCCAGCAGCGTAGGGTCCGGGGGTCGGGGACAGCCCCAGCATTTT.

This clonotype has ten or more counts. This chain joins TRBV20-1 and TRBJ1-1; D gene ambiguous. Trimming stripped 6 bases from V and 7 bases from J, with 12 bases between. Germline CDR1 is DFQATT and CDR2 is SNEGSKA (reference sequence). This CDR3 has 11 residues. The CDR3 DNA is TGCAGTGCGGGAAGAACGATTGAAGCTTTCTTT. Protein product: CSAGRTIEAFF.

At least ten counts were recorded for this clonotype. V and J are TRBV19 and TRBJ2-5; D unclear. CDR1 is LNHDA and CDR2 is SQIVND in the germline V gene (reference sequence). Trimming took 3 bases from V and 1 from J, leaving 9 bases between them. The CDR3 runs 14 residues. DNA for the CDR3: TGTGCCAGTAGTATCCGAAGTCTCCAAGAGACCCAGTACTTC. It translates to CASSIRSLQETQYF.

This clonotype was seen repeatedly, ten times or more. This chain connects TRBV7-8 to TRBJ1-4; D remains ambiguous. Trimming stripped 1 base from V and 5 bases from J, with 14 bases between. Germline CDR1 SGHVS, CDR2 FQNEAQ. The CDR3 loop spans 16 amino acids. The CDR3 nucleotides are TGTGCCAGCAGCTTAGGGGGTGCAGGAAGAAATGAAAAACTGTTTTTT. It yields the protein CASSLGGAGRNEKLFF.

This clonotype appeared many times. The CDR3 DNA reads TGTGCCAGCAGTTCCCCCGCAGGCCATAATTCACCCCTCCACTTT. Residues: CASSSPAGHNSPLHF. The chain joins TRBV6-6 to TRBJ1-6; D is undetermined. V lost 4 bases and J lost 5, with 12 bases in between. Per germline, CDR1 MNHNY and CDR2 SVGAGI (reference sequence). The CDR3 spans 15 residues.

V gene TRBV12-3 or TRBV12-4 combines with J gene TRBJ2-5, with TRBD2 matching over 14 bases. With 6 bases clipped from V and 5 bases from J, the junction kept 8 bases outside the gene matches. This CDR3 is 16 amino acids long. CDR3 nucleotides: TGTGCCAGCAGCGTGACTAGCGGGGGGGCCGTGGAGACCCAGTACTTC. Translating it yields CASSVTSGGAVETQYF.

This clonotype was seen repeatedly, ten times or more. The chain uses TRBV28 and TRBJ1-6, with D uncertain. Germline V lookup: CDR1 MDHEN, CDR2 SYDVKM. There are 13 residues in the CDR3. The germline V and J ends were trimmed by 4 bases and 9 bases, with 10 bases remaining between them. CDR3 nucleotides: TGTGCCAGCAGTTCCCGATGGAGTTCACCCCTCCACTTT. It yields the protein CASSSRWSSPLHF.

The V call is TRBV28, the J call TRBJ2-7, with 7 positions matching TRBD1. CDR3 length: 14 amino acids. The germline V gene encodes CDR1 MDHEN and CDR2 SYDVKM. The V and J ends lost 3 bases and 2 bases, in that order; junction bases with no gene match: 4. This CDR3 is CASSFGTDPYEQYV. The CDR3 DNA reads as TGTGCCAGCAGTTTCGGGACAGACCCCTACGAGCAGTACGTC.

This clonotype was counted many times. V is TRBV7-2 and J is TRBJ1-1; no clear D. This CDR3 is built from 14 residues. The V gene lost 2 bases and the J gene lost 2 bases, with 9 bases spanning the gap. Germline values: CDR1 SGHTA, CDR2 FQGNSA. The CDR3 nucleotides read TGTGCCAGCAGCTTAACGGACCTCAACACTGAAGCTTTCTTT. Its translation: CASSLTDLNTEAFF.

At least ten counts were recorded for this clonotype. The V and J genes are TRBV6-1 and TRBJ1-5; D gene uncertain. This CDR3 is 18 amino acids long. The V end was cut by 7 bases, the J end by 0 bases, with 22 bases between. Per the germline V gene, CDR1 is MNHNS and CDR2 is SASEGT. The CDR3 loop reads CASTTLASALYSNQPQHF. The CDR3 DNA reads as TGTGCCAGCACTACCTTGGCGTCTGCCCTCTATAGCAATCAGCCCCAGCATTTT.

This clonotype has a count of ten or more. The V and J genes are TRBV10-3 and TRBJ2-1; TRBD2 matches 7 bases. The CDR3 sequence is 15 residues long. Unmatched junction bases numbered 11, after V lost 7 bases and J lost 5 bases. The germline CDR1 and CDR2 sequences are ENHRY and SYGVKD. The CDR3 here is CAITGGTPADNEQFF. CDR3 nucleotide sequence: TGTGCCATCACCGGGGGGACTCCTGCCGACAATGAGCAGTTCTTC.

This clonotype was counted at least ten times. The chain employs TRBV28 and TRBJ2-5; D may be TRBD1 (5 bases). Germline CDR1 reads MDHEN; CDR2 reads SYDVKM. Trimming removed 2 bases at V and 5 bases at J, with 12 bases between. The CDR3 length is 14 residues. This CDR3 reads CASSLQGNMETQYF. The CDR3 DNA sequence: TGTGCCAGCAGTTTACAGGGTAATATGGAGACCCAGTACTTC.

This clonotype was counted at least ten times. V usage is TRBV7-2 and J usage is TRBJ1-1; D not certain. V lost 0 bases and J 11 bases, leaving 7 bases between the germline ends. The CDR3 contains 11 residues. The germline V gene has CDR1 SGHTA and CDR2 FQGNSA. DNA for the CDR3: TGTGCCAGCAGCTTAGCGCAGTACGCTTTCTTT. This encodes CASSLAQYAFF.